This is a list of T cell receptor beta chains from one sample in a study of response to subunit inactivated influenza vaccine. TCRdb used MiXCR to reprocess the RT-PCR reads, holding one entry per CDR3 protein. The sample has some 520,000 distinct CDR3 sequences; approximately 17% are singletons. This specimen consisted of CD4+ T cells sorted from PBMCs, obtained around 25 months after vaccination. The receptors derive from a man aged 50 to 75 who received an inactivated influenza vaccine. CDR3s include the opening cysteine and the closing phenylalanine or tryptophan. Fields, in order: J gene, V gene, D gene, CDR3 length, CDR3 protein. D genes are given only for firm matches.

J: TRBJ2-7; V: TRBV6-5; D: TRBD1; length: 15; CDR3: CASSYSRQGYYEQYF
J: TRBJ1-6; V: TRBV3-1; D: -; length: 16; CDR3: CASSHYWAGDNSPLHF
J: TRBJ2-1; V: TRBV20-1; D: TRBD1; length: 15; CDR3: CSASSRTGDYNEQFF
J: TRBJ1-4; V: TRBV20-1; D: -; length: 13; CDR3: CSARGGAGEKLFF
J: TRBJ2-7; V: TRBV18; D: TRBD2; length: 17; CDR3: CASSPVTGSGSSFEQYF
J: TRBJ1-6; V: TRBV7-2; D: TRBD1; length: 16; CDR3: CASSSGGTGNNSPLHF
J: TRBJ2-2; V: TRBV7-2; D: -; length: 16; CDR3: CASSSLGVTNTGELFF
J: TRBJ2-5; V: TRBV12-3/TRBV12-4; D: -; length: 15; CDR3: CASSLATVYQETQYF
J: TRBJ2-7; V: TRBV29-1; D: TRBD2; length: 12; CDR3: CSVEVAGYEQYF
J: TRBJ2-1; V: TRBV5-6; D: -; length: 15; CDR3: CASSFVATRTNEQFF
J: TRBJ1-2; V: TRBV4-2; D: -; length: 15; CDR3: CASSQDVQGFYGYTF
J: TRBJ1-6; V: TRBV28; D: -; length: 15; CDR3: CASSLTGIYNSPLHF
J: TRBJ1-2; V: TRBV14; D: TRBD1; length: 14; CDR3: CASSQTRGYYGYTF
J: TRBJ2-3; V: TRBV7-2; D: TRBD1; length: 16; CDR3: CASSLVVGQGDDTQYF
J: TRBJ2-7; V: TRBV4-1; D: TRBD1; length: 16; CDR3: CASSPILTGGKYEQYF
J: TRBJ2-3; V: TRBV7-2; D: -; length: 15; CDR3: CASSFGDFRTDTQYF
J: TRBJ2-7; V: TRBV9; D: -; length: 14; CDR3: CASSQRGSGYEQYF
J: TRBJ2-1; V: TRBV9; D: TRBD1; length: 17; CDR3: CASSPRAGTGSYNEQFF
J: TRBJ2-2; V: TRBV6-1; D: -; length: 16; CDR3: CASSDPGTSNTGELFF
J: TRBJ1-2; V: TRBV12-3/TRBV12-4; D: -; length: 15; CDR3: CASSRPETGSYGYTF